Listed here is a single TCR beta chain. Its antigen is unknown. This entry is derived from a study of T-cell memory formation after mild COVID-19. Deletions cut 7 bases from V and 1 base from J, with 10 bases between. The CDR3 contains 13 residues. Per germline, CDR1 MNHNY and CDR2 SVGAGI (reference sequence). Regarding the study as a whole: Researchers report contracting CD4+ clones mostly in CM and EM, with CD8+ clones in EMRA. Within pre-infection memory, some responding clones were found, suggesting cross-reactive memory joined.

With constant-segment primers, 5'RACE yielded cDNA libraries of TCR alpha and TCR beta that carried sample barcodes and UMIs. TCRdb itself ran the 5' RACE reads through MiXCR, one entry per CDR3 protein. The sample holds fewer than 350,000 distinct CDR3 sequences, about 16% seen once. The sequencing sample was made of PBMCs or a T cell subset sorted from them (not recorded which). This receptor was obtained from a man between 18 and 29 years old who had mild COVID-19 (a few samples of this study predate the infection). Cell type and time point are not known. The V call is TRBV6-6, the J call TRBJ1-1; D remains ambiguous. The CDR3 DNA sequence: TGTGCCAGCAAAGGAGGACCGAACACTGAAGCTTTCTTT. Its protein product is CASKGGPNTEAFF.